This T cell receptor (beta chain) was documented in a study of long-term antiretroviral therapy in people with HIV. There are 15 residues in the CDR3. V lost 1 base and J lost 5, with 13 bases in between. From germline, CDR1 is SEHNR and CDR2 FQNEAQ (reference sequence). At survey level, the immunoSEQ assay was run in its v3.0 version. Using immunoSEQ multiplex PCR, the repertoire was profiled, and TCRdb retains in-frame clones only, with some absent. The sample has 30,000 to 40,000 clones; about 83% are singletons. The chain combines TRBV7-9 with TRBJ2-3, with no clear D. Sequencing was performed on unsorted PBMCs, taken 0.4 years before starting antiretroviral therapy. The sequence derives from a man between 18 and 29 years old with HIV. The CDR3 spells CASSLVAAGEDTQYF. The CDR3 DNA reads as TGTGCCAGCAGCTTAGTTGCGGCTGGGGAAGATACGCAGTATTTT.